One and the same sample provided the 21 T cell receptor beta chains below, sequenced in a study of blood T cell repertoires in COVID-19. Data came from immunoSEQ multiplex PCR; TCRdb stores just in-frame clones and leaves some out. This sample has hundreds of thousands of clones; 88% occur once, and the top ten carry around 2%. Sequencing was done on a sample of PBMCs or T cells enriched from blood (not recorded which). These receptors were obtained from a woman aged 55-75 years in a cohort exposed to, infected with or recovered from COVID-19 (not recorded which).

This clone was seen a single time. This chain links TRBV7-2 with TRBJ2-5; tentatively, D is TRBD1 (6 bases). Germline assignment: CDR1 SGHTA and CDR2 FQGNSA. This CDR3 spans 16 amino acids. Between the trimmed V and J ends, which lost 1 base and 2 bases, there was a span of 14 bases. CDR3 sequence (DNA): TGTGCCAGCAGCTTAGGGCTACAGGGACCACAAGAGACCCAGTACTTC. Its translation: CASSLGLQGPQETQYF.

V and J are TRBV28 and TRBJ1-4, with D maybe TRBD1 (6 bases). Germline CDR1 is MDHEN and CDR2 is SYDVKM. This CDR3 comprises 14 residues. Trimming removed 6 bases from V and 3 bases from J, with 11 bases in between. Here the CDR3 reads CASRGGAANEKLFF. The CDR3 DNA reads TGTGCCAGCAGAGGGGGGGCCGCTAATGAAAAACTGTTTTTT.

The chain has TRBV3-1 (or the pseudogene TRBV3-2) and TRBJ1-1; the D is unclear. V lost 1 base, J lost 3 bases, and 6 bases lay in between. Germline CDR1 LGHDT, CDR2 YNNKEL (reference sequence). The CDR3 length is 13 residues. The CDR3, as DNA: TGTGCCAGCAGCCAAGCCCCGGACACTGAAGCTTTCTTT. It codes for CASSQAPDTEAFF.

The count of this clone is one. This CDR3 reads CASSATPDNSPLHF. Written as DNA, the CDR3 is TGTGCCAGCAGCGCGACACCAGATAATTCACCCCTCCACTTT. The chain couples TRBV9 to TRBJ1-6, with D unresolved. Looked up from germline, CDR1 is SGDLS and CDR2 is YYNGEE. The germline V and J ends were trimmed by 3 bases and 5 bases, with 9 bases remaining between them. CDR3 length equals 14 residues.

The chain couples TRBV28 to TRBJ2-2, with D possibly being TRBD1 (6 bases). This CDR3 has 14 amino acids. Trimming removed 6 bases at V and 0 bases at J, with 8 bases between. Germline V gives CDR1 MDHEN, CDR2 SYDVKM. CDR3 amino acids: CASRGQTNTGELFF. The CDR3 bases are TGTGCCAGCAGAGGACAGACGAACACCGGGGAGCTGTTTTTT. The full variable domain, rest sourced from reference TRBV28 and TRBJ2-2, is DVKVTQSSRYLVKRTGEKVFLECVQDMDHENMFWYRQDPGLGLRLIYFSYDVKMKEKGDIPEGYSVSREKKERFSLILESASTNQTSMYLCASRGQTNTGELFFGEGSRLTVL.

In this sample, this clone turned up once. The gene calls are TRBV7-2 and TRBJ1-1; D unresolved. The ends were cut back, 1 base at V and 1 base at J, with 10 bases in the middle. Germline V gene sequence: CDR1 SGHTA, CDR2 FQGNSA. This CDR3 comprises 15 residues. In nucleotides, the CDR3 is TGTGCCAGCAGCTTAGTTGCCCTAAGGAACACTGAAGCTTTCTTT. Its protein is CASSLVALRNTEAFF.

This chain uses TRBV4-1 with TRBJ1-5; no firm D call. This CDR3 has 13 amino acids. The V gene's germline CDR1 is MGHRA and CDR2 YSYEKL. V was pared by 0 bases and J by 9 bases, with 9 bases between. The CDR3 is CASSQDSVRPQHF. DNA of the CDR3: TGCGCCAGCAGCCAAGATTCGGTTCGGCCCCAGCATTTT.

The chain has TRBV6-4 and TRBJ1-4; no firm D call. Germline lookup yields CDR1 MRHNA and CDR2 SNTAGT. This CDR3 has 12 amino acids. V was pared by 2 bases and J by 14 bases, with 12 bases between. The CDR3 loop is CASSDGSVRLFF. In DNA form, the CDR3 reads TGTGCCAGCAGTGACGGGTCGGTGCGGCTGTTTTTT.

CDR3 loop: CASSFLSGANVLTF. CDR3 sequence (DNA): TGTGCCAGCAGTTTCCTATCTGGGGCCAACGTCCTGACTTTC. This chain uses TRBV6-5 with TRBJ2-6; D is unresolved. Germline loops: CDR1 MNHEY, CDR2 SVGAGI. The CDR3 extends over 14 amino acids. V lost 4 bases, J lost 1 base, and 5 bases lay in between.

The rearrangement uses TRBV6-6 and TRBJ2-7; no clear D. Trimming took off 0 bases at V and 3 bases at J, with 12 bases between the two ends. The CDR3 runs 15 residues. CDR1 MNHNY and CDR2 SVGAGI come from the germline V gene (reference sequence). The DNA of the CDR3 is TGTGCCAGCAGTTACTCGGGCAGTTTCAGCTACGAGCAGTACTTC. Its translation: CASSYSGSFSYEQYF.

This rearrangement joins TRBV27 to TRBJ2-7; 9 nucleotides match TRBD1. This CDR3 has 14 residues. Germline V gives CDR1 MNHEY, CDR2 SMNVEV (reference sequence). Germline trimming cut 6 bases from V and 6 bases from J; bases unmatched to any gene: 9. The CDR3, as DNA: TGTGCCAGCAGGCCAGAAACAGGGGGCGCCGAGCAGTACTTC. Its translation is CASRPETGGAEQYF.

J is TRBJ2-1 and V is TRBV4-1; TRBD2 matches 13 bases. This CDR3 spans 16 amino acids. Germline CDR1 and CDR2: MGHRA and YSYEKL. The junction had 4 bases not matched to a gene; V was cut back by 1 base and J by 7 bases. The CDR3 DNA reads as TGCGCCAGCAGCCAAGCCACTAGCGGGAGGGGGAATGAGCAGTTCTTC. Translating it yields CASSQATSGRGNEQFF.

The CDR3 here is CAWSVVPFSGFTDTQYF. In nucleotides, the CDR3 is TGTGCCTGGAGTGTTGTCCCCTTTTCGGGGTTCACAGATACGCAGTATTTT. The chain employs TRBV30 and TRBJ2-3, with D tentatively TRBD2 (5 bases). V shed 0 bases and J shed 2 bases, with 18 bases lying between them. Germline V CDR1 and CDR2: GTSNPN, SVGIG (reference sequence). The CDR3 has 17 amino acids. Using reference TRBV30 and TRBJ2-3 for the parts outside the CDR3, the full variable domain is SQTIHQWPATLVQPVGSPLSLECTVEGTSNPNLYWYRQAAGRGLQLLFYSVGIGQISSEVPQNLSASRPQDRQFILSSKKLLLSDSGFYLCAWSVVPFSGFTDTQYFGPGTRLTVL.

On this clone: The identical CDR3 is also encoded by other nucleotide sequences in the sample. The rearrangement links TRBV5-1 to TRBJ2-1; TRBD2 might be the D (6 bases). Germline V gene lookup returns CDR1 SGHRS and CDR2 YFSETQ. V was cut by 0 bases and J by 4 bases, with 11 bases left in between. The CDR3 runs 15 residues. The CDR3 protein is CASSLAGETYNEQFF. CDR3 DNA sequence: TGCGCCAGCAGCTTGGCGGGAGAGACGTACAATGAGCAGTTCTTC.

This clone was seen just once. Other DNA sequences within the sample encode an identical CDR3. J is TRBJ2-1 and V is TRBV7-3, with 10 bases fitting TRBD2. CDR1 and CDR2 from the germline V gene are SGHTA and FQGTGA. The trim removed 5 bases at V and 3 bases at J, leaving 4 bases unmatched. The CDR3 is 15 residues long. CDR3 nucleotides: TGTGCCAGCAGCCTACGGACTAGCGGCTACAATGAGCAGTTCTTC. The encoded protein is CASSLRTSGYNEQFF.

CDR3 sequence reads: CASSFVRGAETQYF. The CDR3 region has the DNA TGTGCCAGCAGCTTTGTTCGGGGGGCTGAGACCCAGTACTTC. The chain carries TRBV5-4 and TRBJ2-5, with a possible D match to TRBD2 (7 bases). Germline CDR1 SGHNT, CDR2 YYREEE (reference sequence). The CDR3 is made up of 14 amino acids. Trimming took off 2 bases at V and 5 bases at J, with 13 bases between the two ends.

This chain joins TRBV3-1 (or the pseudogene TRBV3-2) and TRBJ2-1, with TRBD2 as a possible D gene (5 bases). Germline CDR1 and CDR2: LGHDT and YNNKEL (reference sequence). V was pared by 2 bases and J by 14 bases, with 10 bases between. The CDR3 length is 11 residues. The CDR3 region is CASSQPGSEFF. The DNA of the CDR3 is TGTGCCAGCAGCCAACCGGGGAGTGAGTTCTTC.

The rearrangement links TRBV16 to TRBJ1-1; D gene unclear. Trimming pared 0 bases from V and 1 base from J, leaving 6 bases between. CDR1 is KGHSY, CDR2 FQNENV, per germline. This CDR3 comprises 14 residues. The CDR3 sequence is CASSQSTANTEAFF. The CDR3 DNA sequence: TGTGCCAGCAGCCAATCCACAGCGAACACTGAAGCTTTCTTT.

V and J are TRBV11-2 and TRBJ1-6; 7 bases map to TRBD1. Germline V gene data show CDR1 as SGHAT and CDR2 as FQNNGV. The ends lost 3 bases at V and 6 bases at J; junction bases unmatched: 2. This CDR3 is 14 amino acids long. The CDR3 region has the DNA TGTGCCAGCAGCTTGACAGGGAGTAATTCACCCCTCCACTTT. This translates into CASSLTGSNSPLHF. The variable domain in full, completed from reference TRBV11-2 and TRBJ1-6, reads EAGVAQSPRYKIIEKRQSVAFWCNPISGHATLYWYQQILGQGPKLLIQFQNNGVVDDSQLPKDRFSAERLKGVDSTLKIQPAKLEDSAVYLCASSLTGSNSPLHFGNGTRLTVT.

This chain links TRBV24-1 with TRBJ1-1; D gene ambiguous. The CDR3 extends over 14 amino acids. V was clipped by 4 bases and J by 1 base, with 9 bases between them. Germline CDR1 is KGHDR and CDR2 is SFDVKD. CDR3 sequence (DNA): TGTGCCACCAGTGAGTCCGGGAAGAACACTGAAGCTTTCTTT. Its protein product is CATSESGKNTEAFF.

V gene TRBV6-6 combines with J gene TRBJ2-1, with TRBD2 matching over 11 bases. Germline trimming cut 5 bases from V and 9 bases from J; bases unmatched to any gene: 12. There are 16 residues in the CDR3. Germline CDR1 reads MNHNY; CDR2 reads SVGAGI (reference sequence). The CDR3 sequence: CASSRELAGVGGEQFF. The CDR3 DNA is TGTGCCAGCAGTAGGGAACTAGCGGGAGTCGGGGGTGAGCAGTTCTTC.